This T cell receptor (beta chain) was recovered during a study of T cells expressing NK-cell markers. This CDR3 is 13 amino acids long. CDR1 DFQATT and CDR2 SNEGSKA come from the germline V gene (reference sequence). From its re-call of the 5' RACE reads, TCRdb lists each CDR3 protein once, without DNA. Its listing shows 400,000 or so distinct CDR3 sequences. This clonotype was sampled from a woman in her forties or fifties in good health. The sample taken for sequencing was blood T cells: a sorted CD56 or NKG2C T cell subset, CD4+ or CD8+ T cells, or bulk PBMC T cells (not recorded which). V is TRBV20-1 and J is TRBJ2-3; TCRdb picks TRBD1, but there is no DNA to check that call. CDR3 residues: CSAEGASGDTQYF.